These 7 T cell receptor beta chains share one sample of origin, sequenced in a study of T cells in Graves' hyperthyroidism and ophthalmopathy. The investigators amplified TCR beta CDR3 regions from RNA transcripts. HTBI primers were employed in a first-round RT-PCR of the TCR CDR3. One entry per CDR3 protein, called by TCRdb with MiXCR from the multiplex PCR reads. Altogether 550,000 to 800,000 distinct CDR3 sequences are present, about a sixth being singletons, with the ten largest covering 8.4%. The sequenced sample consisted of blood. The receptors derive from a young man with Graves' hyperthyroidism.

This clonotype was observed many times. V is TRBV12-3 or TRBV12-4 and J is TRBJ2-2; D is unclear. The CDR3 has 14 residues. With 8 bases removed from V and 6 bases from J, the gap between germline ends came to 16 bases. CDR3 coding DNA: TGTGCCAGCCGACGCCTGGGGTTTCCCGGGGAGCTGTTTTTT. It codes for CASRRLGFPGELFF.

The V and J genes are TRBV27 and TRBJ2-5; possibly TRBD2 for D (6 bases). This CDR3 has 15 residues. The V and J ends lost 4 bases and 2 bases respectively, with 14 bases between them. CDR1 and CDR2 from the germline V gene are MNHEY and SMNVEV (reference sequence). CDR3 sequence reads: CASSSEGGLQETQYF. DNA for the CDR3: TGTGCCAGCAGTTCCGAGGGAGGACTACAAGAGACCCAGTACTTC.

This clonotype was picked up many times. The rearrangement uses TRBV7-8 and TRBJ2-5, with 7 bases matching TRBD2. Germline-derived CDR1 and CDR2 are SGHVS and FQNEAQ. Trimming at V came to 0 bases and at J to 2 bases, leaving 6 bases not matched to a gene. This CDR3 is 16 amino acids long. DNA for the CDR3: TGTGCCAGCAGCTTAGCGTCGACTAGCAGTCAAGAGACCCAGTACTTC. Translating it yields CASSLASTSSQETQYF. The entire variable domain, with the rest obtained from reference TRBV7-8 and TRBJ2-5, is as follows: GAGVSQSPRYKVAKRGQDVALRCDPISGHVSLFWYQQALGQGPEFLTYFQNEAQLDKSGLPSDRFFAERPEGSVSTLKIQRTQQEDSAVYLCASSLASTSSQETQYFGPGTRLLVL.

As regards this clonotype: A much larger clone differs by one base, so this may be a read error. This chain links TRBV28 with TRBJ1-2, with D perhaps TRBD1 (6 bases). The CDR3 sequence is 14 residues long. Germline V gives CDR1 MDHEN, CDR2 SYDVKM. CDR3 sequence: CASSLTRQAYGYAF. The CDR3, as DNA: TGTGCCAGCAGTTTAACCCGACAGGCCTATGGCTACGCCTTC.

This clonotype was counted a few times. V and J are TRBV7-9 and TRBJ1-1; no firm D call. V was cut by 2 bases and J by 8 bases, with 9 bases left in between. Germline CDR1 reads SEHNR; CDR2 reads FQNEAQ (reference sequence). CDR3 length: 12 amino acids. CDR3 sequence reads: CASSLSIGEAFF. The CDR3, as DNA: TGTGCCAGCAGCTTATCCATAGGAGAAGCTTTCTTT.

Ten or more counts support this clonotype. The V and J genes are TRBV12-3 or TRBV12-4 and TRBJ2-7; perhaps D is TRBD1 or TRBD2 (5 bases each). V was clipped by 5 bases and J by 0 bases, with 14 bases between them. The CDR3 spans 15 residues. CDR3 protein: CASSIRGFSSYEQYF. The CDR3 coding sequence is TGTGCCAGCAGTATCCGGGGCTTTAGCTCCTACGAGCAGTACTTC.

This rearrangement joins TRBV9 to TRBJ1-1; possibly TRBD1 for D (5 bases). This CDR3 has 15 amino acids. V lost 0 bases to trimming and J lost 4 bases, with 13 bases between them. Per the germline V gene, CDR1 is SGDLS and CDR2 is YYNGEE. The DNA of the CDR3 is TGTGCCAGCAGCGTAGTAGACGGGACGGGCACTGAAGCTTTCTTT. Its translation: CASSVVDGTGTEAFF. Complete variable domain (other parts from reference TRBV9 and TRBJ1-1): DSGVTQTPKHLITATGQRVTLRCSPRSGDLSVYWYQQSLDQGLQFLIQYYNGEERAKGNILERFSAQQFPDLHSELNLSSLELGDSALYFCASSVVDGTGTEAFFGQGTRLTVV.